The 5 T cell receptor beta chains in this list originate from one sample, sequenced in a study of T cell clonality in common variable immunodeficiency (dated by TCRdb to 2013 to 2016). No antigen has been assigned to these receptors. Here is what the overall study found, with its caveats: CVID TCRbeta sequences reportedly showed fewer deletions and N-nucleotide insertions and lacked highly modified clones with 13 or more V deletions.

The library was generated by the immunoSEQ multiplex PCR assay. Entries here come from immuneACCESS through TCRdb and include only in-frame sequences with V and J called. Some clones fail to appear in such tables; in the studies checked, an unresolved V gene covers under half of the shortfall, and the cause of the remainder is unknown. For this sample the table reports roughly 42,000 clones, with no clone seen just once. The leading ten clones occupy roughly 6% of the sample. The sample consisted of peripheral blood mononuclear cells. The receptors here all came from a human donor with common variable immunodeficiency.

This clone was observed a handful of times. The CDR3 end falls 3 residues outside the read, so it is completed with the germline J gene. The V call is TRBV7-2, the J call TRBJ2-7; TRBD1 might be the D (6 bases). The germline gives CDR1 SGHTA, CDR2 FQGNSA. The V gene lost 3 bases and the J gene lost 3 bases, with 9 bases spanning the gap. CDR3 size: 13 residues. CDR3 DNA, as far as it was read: TGTGCCAGCAGCTTTGACAGGCTCTACGAG. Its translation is CASSFDRLYE. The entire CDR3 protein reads CASSFDRLYEQYF.

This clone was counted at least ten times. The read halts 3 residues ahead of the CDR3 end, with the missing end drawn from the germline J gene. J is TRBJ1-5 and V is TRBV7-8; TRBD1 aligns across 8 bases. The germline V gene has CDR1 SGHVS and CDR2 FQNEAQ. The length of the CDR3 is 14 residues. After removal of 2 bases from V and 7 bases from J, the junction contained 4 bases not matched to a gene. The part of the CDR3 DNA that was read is TGTGCCAGCAGCTTACAGGGGGCCGGGCAGCCC. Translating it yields CASSLQGAGQP. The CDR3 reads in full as CASSLQGAGQPQHF.

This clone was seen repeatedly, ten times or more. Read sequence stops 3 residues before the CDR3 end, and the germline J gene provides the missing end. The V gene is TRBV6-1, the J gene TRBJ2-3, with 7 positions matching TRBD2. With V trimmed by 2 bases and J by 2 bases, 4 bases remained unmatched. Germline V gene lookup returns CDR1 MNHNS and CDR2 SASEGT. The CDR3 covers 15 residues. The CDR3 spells CASSEFGGITDTQYF. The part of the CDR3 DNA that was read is TGTGCCAGCAGTGAATTCGGGGGGATCACAGATACG.

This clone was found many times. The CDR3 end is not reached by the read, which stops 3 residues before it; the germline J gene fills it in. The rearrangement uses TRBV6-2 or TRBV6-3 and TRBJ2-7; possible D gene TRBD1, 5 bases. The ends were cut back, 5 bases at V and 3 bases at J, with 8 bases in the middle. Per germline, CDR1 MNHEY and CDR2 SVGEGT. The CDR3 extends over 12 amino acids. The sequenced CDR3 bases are TGTGCCAGCAGTCCAGGGATCTACGAG. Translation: CASSPGIYE. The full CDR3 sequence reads CASSPGIYEQYF.

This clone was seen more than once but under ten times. The CDR3 spells CASSIGGANEQFF. CDR3 DNA, as far as it was read: TGTGCCAGTAGTATTGGAGGGGCTAATGAG. The V and J genes are TRBV19 and TRBJ2-1; D might be TRBD2 (6 bases). The sequenced fragment ends 3 residues before the CDR3 boundary, so the rest is inferred from the germline J gene. The CDR3 contains 13 residues. Trimming pared 3 bases from V and 7 bases from J, leaving 10 bases between. In germline, CDR1 is LNHDA, CDR2 SQIVND (reference sequence).